A selection of T cell receptor beta chains follows, all from one sample in a study of T-cell reconstitution after alpha-beta-depleted transplantation in children. TCRdb analysed the PCR reads with MiXCR anew, one entry per CDR3 protein. The table lists nearly 200,000 distinct CDR3 sequences, 5% to 7.5% of them singletons. Material: PBMCs, obtained before TCRalphabeta/CD19-depleted stem cell transplant. The receptors shown here come from a girl under three years old with combined immunodeficiency, due to receive a stem cell transplant. The CDR3 runs from the conserved cysteine through the conserved F or W. Each record gives: clone size, J gene, D gene, V gene, CDR3 protein, CDR3 DNA. D genes are given only for firm matches. Size values are once, few and many counts, or a class for expanded clones, and some rows have none.

size: many; J: TRBJ2-5; D: -; V: TRBV20-1; CDR3: CSARSLQETQYF; DNA: TGCAGTGCTAGAAGTCTTCAAGAGACCCAGTACTTC
size: many; J: TRBJ1-5; D: TRBD1; V: TRBV6-5; CDR3: CASRTGGLNQPQHF; DNA: TGTGCCAGCAGGACAGGGGGCTTAAATCAGCCCCAGCATTTT
size: -; J: TRBJ2-2; D: -; V: TRBV20-1; CDR3: CSASGTGELFF; DNA: TGCAGTGCTAGCGGCACCGGGGAGCTGTTTTTT
size: many; J: TRBJ2-1; D: -; V: TRBV9; CDR3: CASSVGTEDNEQFF; DNA: TGTGCCAGCAGCGTAGGGACCGAGGACAATGAGCAGTTCTTC
size: many; J: TRBJ2-3; D: TRBD2; V: TRBV20-1; CDR3: CSGGGSTDTQYF; DNA: TGCTCGGGCGGGGGGAGCACAGATACGCAGTATTTT
size: many; J: TRBJ2-4; D: -; V: TRBV4-1; CDR3: CASSPPRLLAKNIQYF; DNA: TGCGCCAGCAGCCCTCCACGGTTACTAGCCAAAAACATTCAGTACTTC
size: -; J: TRBJ2-7; D: TRBD1; V: TRBV11-2; CDR3: CASSPGADRASYEQYF; DNA: TGTGCCAGCAGCCCTGGGGCCGACAGGGCCTCCTACGAGCAGTACTTC
size: many; J: TRBJ2-7; D: -; V: TRBV20-1; CDR3: CSANGALGYHEQYF; DNA: TGCAGTGCTAATGGAGCGTTAGGGTACCACGAGCAGTACTTC
size: many; J: TRBJ2-5; D: TRBD2; V: TRBV5-1; CDR3: CASSPSGPETQYF; DNA: TGCGCCAGCAGCCCTAGCGGCCCAGAGACCCAGTACTTC
size: many; J: TRBJ2-7; D: TRBD2; V: TRBV5-1; CDR3: CASSSLAGGPYEQYF; DNA: TGCGCCAGCAGCTCGCTAGCGGGAGGGCCCTACGAGCAGTACTTC
size: many; J: TRBJ2-7; D: -; V: TRBV29-1; CDR3: CSVRGVTSYEQYF; DNA: TGCAGCGTTAGAGGGGTCACGTCCTACGAGCAGTACTTC
size: -; J: TRBJ2-5; D: TRBD2; V: TRBV27; CDR3: CASSLYGLARGSETQYF; DNA: TGTGCCAGCAGTTTATATGGACTAGCGAGGGGGTCGGAGACCCAGTACTTC
size: -; J: TRBJ2-5; D: TRBD2; V: TRBV25-1; CDR3: CASRPAGGSQETQYF; DNA: TGTGCCAGCAGGCCAGCGGGGGGCTCCCAAGAGACCCAGTACTTC
size: many; J: TRBJ2-1; D: -; V: TRBV9; CDR3: CASSTQNEQFF; DNA: TGTGCCAGCAGCACGCAAAATGAGCAGTTCTTC
size: many; J: TRBJ1-1; D: -; V: TRBV29-1; CDR3: CSVDAGVLRGTEAFF; DNA: TGCAGCGTTGATGCGGGAGTTCTTAGGGGCACTGAAGCTTTCTTT
size: few; J: TRBJ2-1; D: -; V: TRBV29-1; CDR3: CSVEARQGSGPNNEQFF; DNA: TGCAGCGTTGAAGCCCGACAGGGTAGCGGCCCGAACAATGAGCAGTTCTTC
size: many; J: TRBJ2-1; D: TRBD2; V: TRBV15; CDR3: CATSRDLGLENEQFF; DNA: TGTGCCACCAGCAGAGATCTAGGACTAGAAAATGAGCAGTTCTTC
size: many; J: TRBJ2-5; D: TRBD2; V: TRBV20-1; CDR3: CSAPRLAEGGETQYF; DNA: TGCAGTGCTCCAAGACTAGCGGAGGGGGGGGAGACCCAGTACTTC
size: few; J: TRBJ2-7; D: TRBD1; V: TRBV12-3/TRBV12-4; CDR3: CASSGTGSAYEQYF; DNA: TGTGCCAGCAGCGGGACAGGGTCAGCCTACGAGCAGTACTTC
size: many; J: TRBJ2-1; D: -; V: TRBV6-2/TRBV6-3; CDR3: CASTLLGVNEQFF; DNA: TGTGCCAGCACCCTGTTGGGGGTCAATGAGCAGTTCTTC
size: many; J: TRBJ2-1; D: -; V: TRBV4-1; CDR3: CASSQEQTRYNEQFF; DNA: TGCGCCAGCAGCCAGGAGCAAACACGGTACAATGAGCAGTTCTTC
size: many; J: TRBJ1-1; D: -; V: TRBV9; CDR3: CASSPRGTEAFF; DNA: TGTGCCAGCAGCCCTAGGGGGACTGAAGCTTTCTTT
size: many; J: TRBJ2-2; D: -; V: TRBV7-9; CDR3: CASSSPGHTGELFF; DNA: TGTGCCAGCAGCTCTCCTGGACACACCGGGGAGCTGTTTTTT
size: many; J: TRBJ2-7; D: TRBD1; V: TRBV14; CDR3: CASSQARGRYEQYF; DNA: TGTGCCAGCAGCCAAGCAAGGGGGCGATACGAGCAGTACTTC